This T cell receptor (beta chain) was found in a study of blood T cell repertoires in COVID-19. Study information: COVID-19 samples collected from the United States, Italy and Spain covered acute and convalescent phases. Sample material is recorded as cDNA or gDNA derived from T cells, B-cell-depleted T cells, or PBMCs.

In the source study's methods: Quantification of nucleated cells was approximated via reference gene primer amplification. Produced via immunoSEQ multiplex PCR; TCRdb's table is partial and in-frame only. V and J calls and clone size are as listed in that table; D and trimming were resolved from the DNA. The profile shows some 60,000 clones, roughly 79% of them singletons. V shed 8 bases and J shed 7 bases, with 20 bases lying between them. The CDR3 contains 14 residues. The germline gives CDR1 SGHVS, CDR2 FQNEAQ. Specimen: peripheral blood. This sequence originates from a human donor in a cohort sampled during active COVID-19. V is TRBV7-8 and J is TRBJ2-5, with D maybe TRBD2 (5 bases). CDR3 in amino acids: CASGGGGGLGTQYF. The CDR3 DNA follows: TGTGCCAGCGGAGGAGGAGGCGGATTGGGGACCCAGTACTTC.